A single T cell receptor beta chain is shown here with its context. It was with 60 Vbeta and 13 Jbeta primers that the PCR ran. The repertoire was sequenced with immunoSEQ multiplex PCR; TCRdb's copy has only in-frame clones and lacks some. Found here are some 140,000 clones, more than 60% of them singletons; the top ten hold roughly 10%. Germline lookup yields CDR1 MDHEN and CDR2 SYDVKM. The CDR3 loop spans 16 amino acids. V was cut by 0 bases and J by 3 bases, with 13 bases left in between. The sample comes from a study of cytomegalovirus exposure and HLA in healthy donors. Sequenced: PBMCs. This clonotype was sampled from a woman between 50 and 59 years old in good health and CMV-seropositive. The genes are TRBV28 and TRBJ2-3; tentative D call: TRBD1 (6 bases). CDR3 sequence (DNA): TGTGCCAGCAGTTTATGGGCAGGGGCCGCGACAGATACGCAGTATTTT. Its translation: CASSLWAGAATDTQYF. Filled out from reference TRBV28 and TRBJ2-3, the complete variable domain reads DVKVTQSSRYLVKRTGEKVFLECVQDMDHENMFWYRQDPGLGLRLIYFSYDVKMKEKGDIPEGYSVSREKKERFSLILESASTNQTSMYLCASSLWAGAATDTQYFGPGTRLTVL.